Shown below are 14 T cell receptor beta chains from a single sample sequenced in a study of vaccination and CD4 T cells after COVID-19. Once obtained from cultured CD4+ T cells, the DNA was sequenced using the Oncomine TCR Beta short-read assay. One entry per CDR3 protein, called by TCRdb with MiXCR from the PCR reads. The data hold 8,400 or so distinct CDR3 sequences, with roughly 60% observed a single time. Noted treatment: roughly nine-day PBMC culture with coronavirus spike peptide pools or control peptides (ViraFEST assay). Their recognized antigens are unknown. This specimen was cultured CD4+ T cells from blood, taken after SARS-CoV-2 vaccination. The receptor source for this set is a human donor with COVID-19.

The chain couples TRBV27 to TRBJ1-2; no reliable D call. The CDR3 contains 16 residues. Germline-derived CDR1 and CDR2 are MNHEY and SMNVEV (reference sequence). Trimming removed 2 bases at V and 6 bases at J, with 19 bases between. In DNA form, the CDR3 reads TGTGCCAGCAGTTTAGGTCTAGGGCGAGAAGTCGATGGCTACACCTTC. Protein sequence: CASSLGLGREVDGYTF.

This clonotype turned up a few times. This rearrangement joins TRBV27 to TRBJ2-5, with D possibly TRBD2 on 5 matching bases. Looked up from germline, CDR1 is MNHEY and CDR2 is SMNVEV (reference sequence). This CDR3 is 13 amino acids long. Deletions cut 5 bases from V and 5 bases from J, with 12 bases between. The CDR3 region has the DNA TGTGCCAGCAGTAGTTCTACGGGGGAGACCCAGTACTTC. Translation gives CASSSSTGETQYF.

This sequence joins TRBV7-2 and TRBJ2-5; the D gene could be TRBD1 or TRBD2 (5 bases each). CDR3 size: 17 residues. Trimming pared 2 bases from V and 3 bases from J, leaving 19 bases between. The germline V gene encodes CDR1 SGHTA and CDR2 FQGNSA. DNA for the CDR3: TGTGCCAGCAGCTTAAGGGGAGACCAGCTGAGGAAAGAGACCCAGTACTTC. Translation gives CASSLRGDQLRKETQYF.

In DNA form, the CDR3 reads TGTGCCAGCAGCTTACGGACAGGTGGAAACACCATATATTTT. It specifies CASSLRTGGNTIYF. The chain links TRBV7-9 to TRBJ1-3, with 7 bases that match TRBD1. Germline trimming cut 2 bases from V and 3 bases from J; bases unmatched to any gene: 1. Germline values: CDR1 SEHNR, CDR2 FQNEAQ (reference sequence). The CDR3 covers 14 residues.

Details on this clonotype: One end of the junction is discordant with germline, which a read error may explain. The genes are TRBV19 and TRBJ1-3, with D hard to call. The germline gives CDR1 LNHDA, CDR2 SQIVND (reference sequence). The CDR3 is made up of 12 amino acids. Here the CDR3 reads CAGSANGDTIYF. The DNA for the CDR3 is TGTGCCGGGTCAGCTAATGGAGACACCATATATTTT.

This clonotype was counted a single time. The chain joins TRBV15 to TRBJ2-7, with D possibly called TRBD1 or TRBD2 (5 bases each). Trimming pared 0 bases from V and 6 bases from J, leaving 9 bases between. The CDR3 totals 13 residues. Looked up from germline, CDR1 is LNHNV and CDR2 is YYDKDF (reference sequence). CDR3 sequence (DNA): TGTGCCACCAGCAGAGATCGGGGCGCCGAGCAGTACTTC. Its protein is CATSRDRGAEQYF. The entire variable domain, with the rest obtained from reference TRBV15 and TRBJ2-7, is as follows: DAMVIQNPRYQVTQFGKPVTLSCSQTLNHNVMYWYQQKSSQAPKLLFHYYDKDFNNEADTPDNFQSRRPNTSFCFLDIRSPGLGDTAMYLCATSRDRGAEQYFGPGTRLTVT.

This clonotype was found once. The chain uses TRBV6-2 or TRBV6-3 and TRBJ1-2; 7 nucleotides agree with TRBD1. The CDR3 loop spans 16 amino acids. CDR1 is MNHEY, CDR2 SVGEGT, per germline. Losses at the gene ends were 4 bases for V and 4 bases for J; bases not matched to a gene: 12. CDR3 loop: CASSSHARTGGYGYTF. CDR3 DNA: TGTGCCAGCAGTTCACACGCTAGGACAGGTGGCTATGGCTACACCTTC.

The chain links TRBV6-5 to TRBJ2-5; 7 positions agree with TRBD1. The CDR3 sequence is 12 residues long. Germline V gives CDR1 MNHEY, CDR2 SVGAGI. After removal of 4 bases from V and 10 bases from J, the junction contained 6 bases not matched to a gene. As DNA, the CDR3 is TGTGCCAGCAGTTCGGACAGGCGAATCCAGTACTTC. Its translation: CASSSDRRIQYF.

This chain links TRBV6-5 with TRBJ1-5; a possible D gene is TRBD1 (6 bases). This CDR3 region has 13 residues. CDR1 is MNHEY and CDR2 is SVGAGI in the germline V gene. V lost 4 bases and J 7 bases, leaving 11 bases between the germline ends. The CDR3 bases are TGTGCCAGCAGTTCCCCAGGGGACCAGCCCCAGCATTTT. It codes for CASSSPGDQPQHF.

The chain uses TRBV19 and TRBJ1-2, with 7 positions matching TRBD1. The V gene's germline CDR1 is LNHDA and CDR2 SQIVND (reference sequence). The J segment lost 8 bases and the V segment lost 6 bases, leaving 12 bases of the junction unmatched. The CDR3 runs to 14 residues. The CDR3 sequence is CASSKTAQGEGYTF. CDR3 sequence (DNA): TGTGCCAGTAGCAAAACCGCTCAGGGGGAGGGCTACACCTTC.

A remark on this clonotype: The germline gene is not matched at one end of the junction; a read error may be the cause. This rearrangement joins TRBV7-2 to TRBJ1-1; a possible D gene is TRBD1 (6 bases). The CDR3 spans 13 residues. Germline values: CDR1 SGHTA, CDR2 FQGNSA. The CDR3 sequence is CASSPQGPPRVDF. The CDR3 region has the DNA TGTGCCAGCAGCCCACAGGGTCCCCCGCGTGTCGACTTT.

The chain links TRBV5-4 to TRBJ1-1; 11 bases are a match to TRBD1. The CDR3 is 16 amino acids. Germline V gives CDR1 SGHNT, CDR2 YYREEE (reference sequence). Losses at the gene ends were 6 bases for V and 6 bases for J; bases not matched to a gene: 13. CDR3 in amino acids: CASKRFRDRGISEAFF. The DNA for the CDR3 is TGTGCCAGCAAAAGGTTCCGGGACAGGGGGATATCTGAAGCTTTCTTT.

This chain uses TRBV5-1 with TRBJ2-5; 7 bases agree with TRBD2. The CDR3 runs 14 residues. The trim removed 4 bases at V and 2 bases at J, leaving 5 bases unmatched. Germline CDR1 and CDR2: SGHRS and YFSETQ. CDR3: CASSPGLGQETQYF. DNA for the CDR3: TGCGCCAGCAGCCCCGGACTAGGGCAAGAGACCCAGTACTTC.

This clonotype was observed once. The CDR3 nucleotides are TGTGCCAGCAGCTTGTCGAGAGTTAACACAGATACGCAGTATTTT. Residues: CASSLSRVNTDTQYF. This chain uses TRBV5-4 with TRBJ2-3; no clear D. Germline loops: CDR1 SGHNT, CDR2 YYREEE (reference sequence). The CDR3 contains 15 residues. V dropped 1 base and J dropped 2 bases, with 11 bases sitting between them.